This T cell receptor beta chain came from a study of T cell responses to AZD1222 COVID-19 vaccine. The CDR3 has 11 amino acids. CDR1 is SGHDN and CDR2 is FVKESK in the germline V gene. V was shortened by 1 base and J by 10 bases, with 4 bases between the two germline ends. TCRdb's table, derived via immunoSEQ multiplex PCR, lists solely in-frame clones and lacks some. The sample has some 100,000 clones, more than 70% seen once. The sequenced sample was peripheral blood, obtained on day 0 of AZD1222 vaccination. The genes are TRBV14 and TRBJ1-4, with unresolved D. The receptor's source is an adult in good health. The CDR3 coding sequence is TGTGCCAGCAGCCAAGGAGGAAAACTGTTTTTT. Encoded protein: CASSQGGKLFF.